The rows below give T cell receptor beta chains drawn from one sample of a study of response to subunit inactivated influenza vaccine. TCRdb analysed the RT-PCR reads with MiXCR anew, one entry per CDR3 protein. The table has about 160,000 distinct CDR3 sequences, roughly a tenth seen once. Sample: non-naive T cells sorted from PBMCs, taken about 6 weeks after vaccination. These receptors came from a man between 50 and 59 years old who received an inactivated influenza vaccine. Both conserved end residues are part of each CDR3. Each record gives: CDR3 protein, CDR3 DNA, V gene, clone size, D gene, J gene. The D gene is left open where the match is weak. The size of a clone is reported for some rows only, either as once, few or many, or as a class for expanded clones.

CDR3aa: CASSLNRWTNEKLFF
CDR3nt: TGTGCCAGCAGCTTAAACAGGTGGACTAATGAAAAACTGTTTTTT
v_gene: TRBV7-8
abundance: .
d_gene: .
j_gene: TRBJ1-4

CDR3aa: CASSPGLNSPLHF
CDR3nt: TGTGCCAGCAGCCCGGGCTTAAATTCACCCCTCCACTTT
v_gene: TRBV3-1
abundance: .
d_gene: .
j_gene: TRBJ1-6

CDR3aa: CASSLVTADTQYF
CDR3nt: TGCGCCAGCAGCTTGGTAACCGCAGATACGCAGTATTTT
v_gene: TRBV5-1
abundance: many
d_gene: .
j_gene: TRBJ2-3

CDR3aa: CSVDGGTTYNEQFF
CDR3nt: TGCAGCGTTGATGGCGGGACCACCTACAATGAGCAGTTCTTC
v_gene: TRBV29-1
abundance: few
d_gene: .
j_gene: TRBJ2-1

CDR3aa: CASSLSPQETQYF
CDR3nt: TGTGCCAGCAGCTTATCTCCGCAAGAGACCCAGTACTTC
v_gene: TRBV7-2
abundance: few
d_gene: .
j_gene: TRBJ2-5

CDR3aa: CSASTGGFYEQYF
CDR3nt: TGCAGTGCTAGCACAGGGGGTTTCTACGAGCAGTACTTC
v_gene: TRBV20-1
abundance: .
d_gene: TRBD1
j_gene: TRBJ2-7

CDR3aa: CASSQDPRGAYGYTF
CDR3nt: TGTGCCAGCAGCCAAGATCCCAGGGGGGCATATGGCTACACCTTC
v_gene: TRBV3-1
abundance: few
d_gene: TRBD1
j_gene: TRBJ1-2

CDR3aa: CASSLGQGNEPQHF
CDR3nt: TGCGCCAGCAGCTTGGGACAGGGTAATGAGCCCCAGCATTTT
v_gene: TRBV5-1
abundance: many
d_gene: TRBD1
j_gene: TRBJ1-5

CDR3aa: CATSGLGAGTDTQYF
CDR3nt: TGTGCCACCAGTGGGCTCGGAGCGGGCACAGATACGCAGTATTTT
v_gene: TRBV24-1
abundance: many
d_gene: .
j_gene: TRBJ2-3

CDR3aa: CASSLAGGAGYNEQFF
CDR3nt: TGTGCCAGCAGCTTGGCCGGGGGGGCGGGATACAATGAGCAGTTCTTC
v_gene: TRBV5-5
abundance: .
d_gene: TRBD2
j_gene: TRBJ2-1

CDR3aa: CAPTSGWPQHF
CDR3nt: TGTGCCCCCACTAGCGGGTGGCCCCAGCATTTT
v_gene: TRBV7-9
abundance: .
d_gene: .
j_gene: TRBJ1-5

CDR3aa: CASSLGLGASTDTQYF
CDR3nt: TGCGCCAGCAGCTTGGGTTTGGGGGCTTCAACAGATACGCAGTATTTT
v_gene: TRBV5-1
abundance: many
d_gene: .
j_gene: TRBJ2-3

CDR3aa: CASKGSSNSNQPQHF
CDR3nt: TGTGCCAGCAAGGGATCCAGTAATAGCAATCAGCCCCAGCATTTT
v_gene: TRBV10-3
abundance: .
d_gene: .
j_gene: TRBJ1-5

CDR3aa: CATWASYGYTF
CDR3nt: TGTGCCACCTGGGCTTCGTATGGCTACACCTTC
v_gene: TRBV14
abundance: .
d_gene: .
j_gene: TRBJ1-2